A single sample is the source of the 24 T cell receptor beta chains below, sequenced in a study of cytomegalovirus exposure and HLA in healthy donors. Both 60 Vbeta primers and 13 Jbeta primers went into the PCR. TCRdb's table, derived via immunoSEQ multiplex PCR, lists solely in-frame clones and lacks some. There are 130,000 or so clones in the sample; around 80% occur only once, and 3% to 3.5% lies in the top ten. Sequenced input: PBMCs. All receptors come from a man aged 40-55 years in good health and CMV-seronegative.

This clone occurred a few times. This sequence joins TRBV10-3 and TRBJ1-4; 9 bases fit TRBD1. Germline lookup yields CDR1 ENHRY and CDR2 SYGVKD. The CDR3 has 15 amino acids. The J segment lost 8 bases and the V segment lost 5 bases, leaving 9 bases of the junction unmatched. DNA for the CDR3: TGTGCCATCAGTCCCTACAGGGGGCAAGGCGAAAAACTGTTTTTT. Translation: CAISPYRGQGEKLFF.

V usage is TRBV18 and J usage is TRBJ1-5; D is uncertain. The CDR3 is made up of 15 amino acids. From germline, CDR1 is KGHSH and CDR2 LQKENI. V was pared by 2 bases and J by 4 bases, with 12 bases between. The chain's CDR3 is CASSPGLTENQPQHF. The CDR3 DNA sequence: TGTGCCAGCTCACCAGGTTTAACGGAGAATCAGCCCCAGCATTTT.

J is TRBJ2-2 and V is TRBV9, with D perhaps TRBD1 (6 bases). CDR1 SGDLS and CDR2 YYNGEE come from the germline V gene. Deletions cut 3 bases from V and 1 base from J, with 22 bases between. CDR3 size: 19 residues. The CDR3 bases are TGTGCCAGCAGCGAGGGGGACGGAGCGTACCCCCTGAACACCGGGGAGCTGTTTTTT. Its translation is CASSEGDGAYPLNTGELFF.

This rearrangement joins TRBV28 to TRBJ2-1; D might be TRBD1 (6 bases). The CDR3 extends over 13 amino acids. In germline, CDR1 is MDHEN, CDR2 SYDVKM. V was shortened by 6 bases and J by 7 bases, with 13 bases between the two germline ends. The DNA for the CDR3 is TGTGCCAGCAGATCCGGACAGCTGAATGAGCAGTTCTTC. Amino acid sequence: CASRSGQLNEQFF.

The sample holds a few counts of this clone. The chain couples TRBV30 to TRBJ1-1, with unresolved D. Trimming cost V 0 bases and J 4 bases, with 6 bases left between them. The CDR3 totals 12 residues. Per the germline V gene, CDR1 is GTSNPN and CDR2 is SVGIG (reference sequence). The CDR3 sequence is CAWSVYSTEAFF. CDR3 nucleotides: TGTGCCTGGAGTGTTTACAGCACTGAAGCTTTCTTT.

The CDR3 nucleotides read TGTGCCAGCAGTTCAAACCGGGACAGGGTAGGAATATCTCGCTATGGCTACACCTTC. It translates to CASSSNRDRVGISRYGYTF. The rearrangement uses TRBV27 and TRBJ1-2; 9 bases match TRBD1. This CDR3 has 19 residues. Germline V gene lookup returns CDR1 MNHEY and CDR2 SMNVEV (reference sequence). J gave up 4 bases and V 4 bases, and 19 bases lay outside the gene matches.

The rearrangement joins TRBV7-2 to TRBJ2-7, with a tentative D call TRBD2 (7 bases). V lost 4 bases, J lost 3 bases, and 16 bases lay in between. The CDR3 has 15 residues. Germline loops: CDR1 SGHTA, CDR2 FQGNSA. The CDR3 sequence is CASSYLQGGNYEQYF. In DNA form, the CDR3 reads TGTGCCAGCAGCTACCTACAGGGAGGGAACTACGAGCAGTACTTC.

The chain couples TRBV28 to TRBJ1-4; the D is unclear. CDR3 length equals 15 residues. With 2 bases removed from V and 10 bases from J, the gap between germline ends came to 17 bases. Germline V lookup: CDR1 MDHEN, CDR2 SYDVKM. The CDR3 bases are TGTGCCAGCAGTTTACCCGGTGCCGTTAGCGGAAAACTGTTTTTT. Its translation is CASSLPGAVSGKLFF.

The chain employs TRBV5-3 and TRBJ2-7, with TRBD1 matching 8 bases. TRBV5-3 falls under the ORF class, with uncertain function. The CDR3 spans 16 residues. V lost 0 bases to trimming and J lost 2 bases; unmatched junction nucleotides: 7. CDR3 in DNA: TGTGCCAGAAGCTTGGCGACAGGGGACCCCACCTACGAGCAGTACTTC. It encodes CARSLATGDPTYEQYF.

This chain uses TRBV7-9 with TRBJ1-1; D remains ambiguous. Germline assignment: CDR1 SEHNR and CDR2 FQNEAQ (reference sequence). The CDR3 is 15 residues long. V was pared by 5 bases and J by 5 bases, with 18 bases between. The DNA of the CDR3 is TGTGCCAGCAGCCCCAAGGTGCGGGTGGGTACTGAAGCTTTCTTT. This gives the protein CASSPKVRVGTEAFF.

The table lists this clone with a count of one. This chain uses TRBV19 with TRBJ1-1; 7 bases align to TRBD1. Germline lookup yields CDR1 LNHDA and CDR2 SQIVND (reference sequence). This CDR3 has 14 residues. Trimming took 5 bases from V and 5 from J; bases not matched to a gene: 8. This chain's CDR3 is CASSQGGGRTEAFF. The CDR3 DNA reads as TGTGCCAGTAGTCAAGGGGGCGGGAGGACTGAAGCTTTCTTT.

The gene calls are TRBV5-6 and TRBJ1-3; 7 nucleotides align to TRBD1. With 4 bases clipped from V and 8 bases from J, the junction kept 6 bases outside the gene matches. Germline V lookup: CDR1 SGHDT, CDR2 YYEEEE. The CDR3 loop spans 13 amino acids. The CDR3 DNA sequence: TGTGCCAGCAGCCGAGACAGGGTAGACACCATATATTTT. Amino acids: CASSRDRVDTIYF.

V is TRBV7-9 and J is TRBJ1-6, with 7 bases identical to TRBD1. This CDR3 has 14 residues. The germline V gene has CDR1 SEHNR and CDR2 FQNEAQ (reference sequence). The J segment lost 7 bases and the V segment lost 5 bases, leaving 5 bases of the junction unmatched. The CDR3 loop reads CASSGDSQNSPLHF. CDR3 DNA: TGTGCCAGCAGCGGGGACAGTCAAAATTCACCCCTCCACTTT.

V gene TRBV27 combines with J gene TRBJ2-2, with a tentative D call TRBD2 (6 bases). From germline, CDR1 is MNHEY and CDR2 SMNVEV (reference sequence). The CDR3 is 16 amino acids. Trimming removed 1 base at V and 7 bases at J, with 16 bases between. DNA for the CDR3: TGTGCCAGCAGTTTATTATCGTGGGCCGGGGGCGGGGAGCTGTTTTTT. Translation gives CASSLLSWAGGGELFF.

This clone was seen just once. This chain's CDR3 is CASSQEYQRFYEQYF. CDR3 DNA: TGCGCCAGCAGCCAAGAATACCAGCGTTTCTACGAGCAGTACTTC. The chain links TRBV4-1 to TRBJ2-7; D is uncertain. Germline assignment: CDR1 MGHRA and CDR2 YSYEKL. This CDR3 is built from 15 residues. V dropped 0 bases and J dropped 3 bases, with 12 bases sitting between them.

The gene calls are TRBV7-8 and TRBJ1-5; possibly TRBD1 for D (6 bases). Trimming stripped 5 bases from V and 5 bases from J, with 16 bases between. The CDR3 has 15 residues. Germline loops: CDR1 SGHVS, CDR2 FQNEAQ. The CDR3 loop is CASSPQVQGYQPQHF. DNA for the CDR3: TGTGCCAGCAGCCCCCAGGTGCAGGGGTATCAGCCCCAGCATTTT.

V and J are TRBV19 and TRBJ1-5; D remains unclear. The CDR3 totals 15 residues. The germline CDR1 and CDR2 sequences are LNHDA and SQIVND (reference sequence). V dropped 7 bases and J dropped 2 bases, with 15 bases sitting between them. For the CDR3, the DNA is TGTGCCAGTACTCCCTATCGGGGAGGCAATCAGCCCCAGCATTTT. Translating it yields CASTPYRGGNQPQHF.

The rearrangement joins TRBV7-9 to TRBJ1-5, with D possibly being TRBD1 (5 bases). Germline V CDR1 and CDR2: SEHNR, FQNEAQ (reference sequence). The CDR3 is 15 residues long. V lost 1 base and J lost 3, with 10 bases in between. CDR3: CASSLGQPDNQPQHF. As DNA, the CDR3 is TGTGCCAGCAGCTTAGGACAGCCAGACAATCAGCCCCAGCATTTT.

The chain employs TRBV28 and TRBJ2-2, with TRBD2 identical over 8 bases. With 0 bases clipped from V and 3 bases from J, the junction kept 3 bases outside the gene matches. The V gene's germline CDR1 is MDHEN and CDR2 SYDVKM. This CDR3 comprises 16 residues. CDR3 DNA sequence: TGTGCCAGCAGTTTATGGGGGCGGGGGGACACCGGGGAGCTGTTTTTT. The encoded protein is CASSLWGRGDTGELFF. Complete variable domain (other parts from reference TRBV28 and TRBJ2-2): DVKVTQSSRYLVKRTGEKVFLECVQDMDHENMFWYRQDPGLGLRLIYFSYDVKMKEKGDIPEGYSVSREKKERFSLILESASTNQTSMYLCASSLWGRGDTGELFFGEGSRLTVL.

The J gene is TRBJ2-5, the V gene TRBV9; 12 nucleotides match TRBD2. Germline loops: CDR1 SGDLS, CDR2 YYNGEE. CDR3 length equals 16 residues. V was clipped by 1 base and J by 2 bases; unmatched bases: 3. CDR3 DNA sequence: TGTGCCAGCAGCGTATCTAGCGGGGGGGTACAAGAGACCCAGTACTTC. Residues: CASSVSSGGVQETQYF.

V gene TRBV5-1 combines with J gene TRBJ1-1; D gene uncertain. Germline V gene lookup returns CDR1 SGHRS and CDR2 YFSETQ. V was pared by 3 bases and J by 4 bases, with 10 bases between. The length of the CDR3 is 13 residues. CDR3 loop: CASSSLTGTEAFF. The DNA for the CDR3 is TGCGCCAGCAGCTCCCTTACGGGCACTGAAGCTTTCTTT.

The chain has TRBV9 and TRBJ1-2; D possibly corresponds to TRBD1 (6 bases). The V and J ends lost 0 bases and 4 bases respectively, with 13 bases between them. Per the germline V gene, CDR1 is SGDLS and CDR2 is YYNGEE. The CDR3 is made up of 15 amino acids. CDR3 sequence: CASSVGGGPVYGYTF. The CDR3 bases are TGTGCCAGCAGCGTAGGCGGGGGGCCGGTCTATGGCTACACCTTC.

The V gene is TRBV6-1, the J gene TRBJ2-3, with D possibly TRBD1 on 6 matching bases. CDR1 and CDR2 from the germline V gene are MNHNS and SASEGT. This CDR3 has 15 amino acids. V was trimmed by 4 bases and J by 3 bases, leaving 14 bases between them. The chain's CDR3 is CASSVGGLTTDTQYF. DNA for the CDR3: TGTGCCAGCAGTGTTGGGGGCCTCACGACAGATACGCAGTATTTT.

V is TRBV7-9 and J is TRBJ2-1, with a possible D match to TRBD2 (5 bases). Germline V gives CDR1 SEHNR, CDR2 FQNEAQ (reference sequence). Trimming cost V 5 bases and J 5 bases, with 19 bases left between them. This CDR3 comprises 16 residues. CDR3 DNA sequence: TGTGCCAGCAGCCCCGTCCCAAGAGGACTCGACAATGAGCAGTTCTTC. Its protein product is CASSPVPRGLDNEQFF.